Listed here are 8 T cell receptor beta chains from one sample, sequenced in a study of shared clonotypes between healthy human individuals. Terminally differentiated effector memory CD45RA+ cells were left out of the naive CD8 fraction, which was CD45RO-negative and positively selected for CCR7. This table comes from immunoSEQ multiplex PCR, and its TCRdb copy is limited to in-frame clones, with some not included. The table lists about 870,000 clones, 80% to 95% of them singletons. Source material: naive CD8+ T cells sorted from blood. These receptor sequences come from a young man in good health.

This rearrangement joins TRBV4-1 to TRBJ2-2, with D perhaps given as TRBD1 or TRBD2 (5 bases each). CDR1 and CDR2 from the germline V gene are MGHRA and YSYEKL. The CDR3 has 15 residues. V was trimmed by 2 bases and J by 4 bases, leaving 11 bases between them. The CDR3 region is CASSQIMGRTGELFF. The CDR3 coding sequence is TGCGCCAGCAGCCAAATCATGGGACGCACCGGGGAGCTGTTTTTT.

V is TRBV7-9 and J is TRBJ2-7; 11 nucleotides match TRBD2. The V gene's germline CDR1 is SEHNR and CDR2 FQNEAQ (reference sequence). The trim removed 5 bases at V and 4 bases at J, leaving 10 bases unmatched. CDR3 size: 16 residues. CDR3 in DNA: TGTGCCAGCAGCCCATTAGCGGGAGGGCCGTTATACGAGCAGTACTTC. Translation gives CASSPLAGGPLYEQYF. The full variable domain, completed using reference TRBV7-9 and TRBJ2-7, is DTGVSQNPRHKITKRGQNVTFRCDPISEHNRLYWYRQTLGQGPEFLTYFQNEAQLEKSRLLSDRFSAERPKGSFSTLEIQRTEQGDSAMYLCASSPLAGGPLYEQYFGPGTRLTVT.

The V call is TRBV27, the J call TRBJ2-2; D tentatively fits TRBD1 or TRBD2 (5 bases each). Per the germline V gene, CDR1 is MNHEY and CDR2 is SMNVEV (reference sequence). This CDR3 has 19 amino acids. Trimming shortened V by 6 bases and J by 2 bases, and 25 bases separated the two germline ends. The CDR3 region has the DNA TGTGCCAGCAGGGGACGGTCCTTTACGGGATTATCTAACACCGGGGAGCTGTTTTTT. Translating it yields CASRGRSFTGLSNTGELFF.

On this clone: At one of its ends the junction is not consistent with the germline gene, which may arise from a read error. The CDR3 DNA sequence: TGCGCCAGCAGCCCGAGCGGTAGCGGGACTAGTCACTTC. This gives the protein CASSPSGSGTSHF. The chain has TRBV4-1 and TRBJ2-7, with TRBD2 matching 8 bases. The CDR3 totals 13 residues. Germline loops: CDR1 MGHRA, CDR2 YSYEKL.

This clone was picked up a small number of times. Other DNA sequences of this sample code for an identical CDR3. This chain uses TRBV27 with TRBJ2-3; D is uncertain. The CDR3 is 12 residues long. From germline, CDR1 is MNHEY and CDR2 SMNVEV (reference sequence). Trimming took 4 bases from V and 2 from J, leaving 4 bases between them. The CDR3 region has the DNA TGTGCCAGCAGTTCCAACACAGATACGCAGTATTTT. This sequence encodes CASSSNTDTQYF.

This chain connects TRBV29-1 to TRBJ1-1; D ambiguous. The CDR3 has 17 residues. Trimming left V 4 bases short and J 0 bases short, with 21 bases between. Per germline, CDR1 SQVTM and CDR2 ANQGSEA. CDR3 in amino acids: CSVVSIESVGMNTEAFF. The CDR3 DNA sequence: TGCAGCGTTGTTAGTATTGAGAGTGTGGGGATGAACACTGAAGCTTTCTTT.

The chain carries TRBV10-3 and TRBJ2-7, with D perhaps TRBD1 (5 bases). V lost 0 bases and J 2 bases, leaving 8 bases between the germline ends. The CDR3 has 14 residues. Germline V gene sequence: CDR1 ENHRY, CDR2 SYGVKD. The CDR3 sequence: CAISESGQTYEQYF. DNA of the CDR3: TGTGCCATCAGTGAGTCGGGGCAGACCTACGAGCAGTACTTC.

The chain is built from TRBV11-2 and TRBJ2-2; D unresolved. V was shortened by 2 bases and J by 0 bases, with 13 bases between the two germline ends. Germline CDR1 is SGHAT and CDR2 is FQNNGV. The CDR3 contains 17 residues. The CDR3 is CASSLSLLSTNTGELFF. Written as DNA, the CDR3 is TGTGCCAGCAGCTTAAGTCTCTTGTCCACGAACACCGGGGAGCTGTTTTTT.